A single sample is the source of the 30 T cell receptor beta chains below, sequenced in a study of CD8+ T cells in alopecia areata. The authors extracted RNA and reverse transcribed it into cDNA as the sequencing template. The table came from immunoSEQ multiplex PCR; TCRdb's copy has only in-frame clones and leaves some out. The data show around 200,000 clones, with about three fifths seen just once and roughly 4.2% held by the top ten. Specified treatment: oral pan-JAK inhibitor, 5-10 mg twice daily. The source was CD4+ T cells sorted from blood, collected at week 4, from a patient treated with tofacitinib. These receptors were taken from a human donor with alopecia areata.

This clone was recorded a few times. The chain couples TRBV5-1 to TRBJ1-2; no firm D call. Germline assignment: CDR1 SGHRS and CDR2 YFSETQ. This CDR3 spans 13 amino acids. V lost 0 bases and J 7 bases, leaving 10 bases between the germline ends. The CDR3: CASSLAGMSGYTF. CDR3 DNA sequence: TGCGCCAGCAGCTTGGCCGGGATGAGTGGCTACACCTTC.

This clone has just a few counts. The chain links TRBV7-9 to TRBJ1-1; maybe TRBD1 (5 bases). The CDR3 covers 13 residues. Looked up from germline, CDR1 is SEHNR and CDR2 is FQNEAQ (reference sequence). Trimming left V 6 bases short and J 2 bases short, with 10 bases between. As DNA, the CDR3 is TGTGCCAGCAGGAGGGGTCCAAACACTGAAGCTTTCTTT. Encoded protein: CASRRGPNTEAFF.

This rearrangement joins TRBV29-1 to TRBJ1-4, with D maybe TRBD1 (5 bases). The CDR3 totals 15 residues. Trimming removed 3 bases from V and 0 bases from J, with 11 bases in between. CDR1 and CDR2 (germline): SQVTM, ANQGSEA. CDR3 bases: TGCAGCGTTGAGAAAAGGGGCCCAACTAATGAAAAACTGTTTTTT. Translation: CSVEKRGPTNEKLFF.

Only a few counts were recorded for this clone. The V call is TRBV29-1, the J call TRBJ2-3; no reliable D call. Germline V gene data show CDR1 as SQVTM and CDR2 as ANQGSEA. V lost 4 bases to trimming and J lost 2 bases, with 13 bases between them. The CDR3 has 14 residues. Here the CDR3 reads CSVAVAHDTDTQYF. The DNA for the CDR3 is TGCAGCGTTGCGGTGGCCCATGACACAGATACGCAGTATTTT.

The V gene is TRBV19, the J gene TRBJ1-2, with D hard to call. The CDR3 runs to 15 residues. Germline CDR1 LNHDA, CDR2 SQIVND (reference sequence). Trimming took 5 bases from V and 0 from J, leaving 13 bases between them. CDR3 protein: CASSLRTAPNYGYTF. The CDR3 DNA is TGTGCCAGTAGTCTGAGGACGGCACCTAACTATGGCTACACCTTC.

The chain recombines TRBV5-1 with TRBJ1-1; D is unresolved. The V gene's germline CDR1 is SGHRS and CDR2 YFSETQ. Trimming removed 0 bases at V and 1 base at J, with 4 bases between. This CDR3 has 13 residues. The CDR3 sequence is CASSLGENTEAFF. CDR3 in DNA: TGCGCCAGCAGCTTGGGGGAGAACACTGAAGCTTTCTTT. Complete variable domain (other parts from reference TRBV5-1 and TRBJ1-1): KAGVTQTPRYLIKTRGQQVTLSCSPISGHRSVSWYQQTPGQGLQFLFEYFSETQRNKGNFPGRFSGRQFSNSRSEMNVSTLELGDSALYLCASSLGENTEAFFGQGTRLTVV.

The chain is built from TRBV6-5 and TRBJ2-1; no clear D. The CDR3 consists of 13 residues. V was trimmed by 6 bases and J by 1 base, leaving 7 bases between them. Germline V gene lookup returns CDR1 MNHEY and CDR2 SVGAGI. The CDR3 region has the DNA TGTGCCAGCAGGGCGCTATCCTACAATGAGCAGTTCTTC. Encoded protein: CASRALSYNEQFF.

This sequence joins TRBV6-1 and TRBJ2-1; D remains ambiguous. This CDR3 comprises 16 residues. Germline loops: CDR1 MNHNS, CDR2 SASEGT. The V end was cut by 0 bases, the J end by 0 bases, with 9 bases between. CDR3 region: CASSEAVLPSYNEQFF. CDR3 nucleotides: TGTGCCAGCAGTGAAGCTGTACTGCCCTCCTACAATGAGCAGTTCTTC.

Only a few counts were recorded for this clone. The CDR3 coding sequence is TGTGCCAGCAGCTTCCAACTCGCCCGGGGGGAGACCCAGTACTTC. Protein: CASSFQLARGETQYF. The chain carries TRBV7-2 and TRBJ2-5, with D possibly being TRBD2 (6 bases). The V gene's germline CDR1 is SGHTA and CDR2 FQGNSA. V was shortened by 3 bases and J by 5 bases, with 16 bases between the two germline ends. The CDR3 is 15 residues long.

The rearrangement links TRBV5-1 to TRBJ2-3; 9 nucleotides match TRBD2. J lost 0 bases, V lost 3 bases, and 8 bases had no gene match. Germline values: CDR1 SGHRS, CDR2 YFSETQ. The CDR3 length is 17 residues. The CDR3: CASSSQNLAGSTDTQYF. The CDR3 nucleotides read TGCGCCAGCAGCTCCCAAAATCTAGCGGGGAGCACAGATACGCAGTATTTT.

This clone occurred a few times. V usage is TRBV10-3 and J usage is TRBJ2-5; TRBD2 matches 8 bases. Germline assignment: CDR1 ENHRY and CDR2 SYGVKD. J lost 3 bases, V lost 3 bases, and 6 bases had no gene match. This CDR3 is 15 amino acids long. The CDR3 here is CAISEGGGNKETQYF. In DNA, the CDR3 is TGTGCCATCAGTGAAGGCGGGGGGAATAAAGAGACCCAGTACTTC.

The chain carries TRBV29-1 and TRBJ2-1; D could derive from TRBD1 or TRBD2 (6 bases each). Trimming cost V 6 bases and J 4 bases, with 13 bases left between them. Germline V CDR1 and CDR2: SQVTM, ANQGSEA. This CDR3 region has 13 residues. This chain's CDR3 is CSVRGESYNEQFF. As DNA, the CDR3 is TGCAGCGTGAGGGGGGAATCGTACAATGAGCAGTTCTTC.

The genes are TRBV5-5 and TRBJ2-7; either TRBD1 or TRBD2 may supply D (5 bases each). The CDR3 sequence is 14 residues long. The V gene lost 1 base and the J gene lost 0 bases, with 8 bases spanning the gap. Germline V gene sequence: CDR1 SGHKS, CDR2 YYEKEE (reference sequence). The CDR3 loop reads CASSLTGTSYEQYF. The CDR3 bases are TGTGCCAGCAGCTTGACCGGGACCTCCTACGAGCAGTACTTC.

The CDR3: CAWSVRRPPNTGELFF. Written as DNA, the CDR3 is TGTGCCTGGAGTGTTAGGAGACCACCGAACACCGGGGAGCTGTTTTTT. The chain employs TRBV30 and TRBJ2-2; D is ambiguous. Trimming removed 0 bases at V and 0 bases at J, with 11 bases between. This CDR3 contains 16 residues. Germline V gene lookup returns CDR1 GTSNPN and CDR2 SVGIG (reference sequence).

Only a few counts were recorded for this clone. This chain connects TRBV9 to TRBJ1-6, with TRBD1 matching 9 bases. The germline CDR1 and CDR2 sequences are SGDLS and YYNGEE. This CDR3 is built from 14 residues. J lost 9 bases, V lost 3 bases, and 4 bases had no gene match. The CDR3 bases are TGTGCCAGCAGCGAGACAGGGGGGACTTCACCCCTCCACTTT. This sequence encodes CASSETGGTSPLHF. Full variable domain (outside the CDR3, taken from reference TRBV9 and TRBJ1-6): DSGVTQTPKHLITATGQRVTLRCSPRSGDLSVYWYQQSLDQGLQFLIQYYNGEERAKGNILERFSAQQFPDLHSELNLSSLELGDSALYFCASSETGGTSPLHFGNGTRLTVT.

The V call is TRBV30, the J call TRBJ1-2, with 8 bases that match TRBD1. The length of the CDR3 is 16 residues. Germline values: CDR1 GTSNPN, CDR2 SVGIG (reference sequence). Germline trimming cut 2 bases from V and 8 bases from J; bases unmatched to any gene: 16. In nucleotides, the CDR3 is TGTGCCTGGAGTCCTACAGGGACAGGAACCTCCCCGGGCTACACCTTC. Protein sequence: CAWSPTGTGTSPGYTF.

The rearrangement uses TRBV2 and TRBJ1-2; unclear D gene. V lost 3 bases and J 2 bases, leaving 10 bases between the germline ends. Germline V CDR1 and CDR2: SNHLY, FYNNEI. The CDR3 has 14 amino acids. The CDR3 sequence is CASSEMGRNYGYTF. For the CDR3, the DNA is TGTGCCAGCAGTGAGATGGGCAGAAACTATGGCTACACCTTC.

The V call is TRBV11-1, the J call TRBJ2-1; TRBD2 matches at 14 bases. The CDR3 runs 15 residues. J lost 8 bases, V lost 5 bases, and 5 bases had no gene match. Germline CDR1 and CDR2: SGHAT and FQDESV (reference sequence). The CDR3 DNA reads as TGTGCCAGCAGCCCGAGACTAGCGGGGGGGCATGAGCAGTTCTTC. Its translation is CASSPRLAGGHEQFF.

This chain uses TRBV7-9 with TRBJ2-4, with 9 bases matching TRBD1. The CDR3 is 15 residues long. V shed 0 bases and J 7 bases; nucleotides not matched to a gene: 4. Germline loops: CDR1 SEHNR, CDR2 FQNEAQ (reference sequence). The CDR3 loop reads CASSLAGQGFNIQYF. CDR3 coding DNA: TGTGCCAGCAGCTTAGCGGGACAGGGTTTCAACATTCAGTACTTC. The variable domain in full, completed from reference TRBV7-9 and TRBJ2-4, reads DTGVSQNPRHKITKRGQNVTFRCDPISEHNRLYWYRQTLGQGPEFLTYFQNEAQLEKSRLLSDRFSAERPKGSFSTLEIQRTEQGDSAMYLCASSLAGQGFNIQYFGAGTRLSVL.

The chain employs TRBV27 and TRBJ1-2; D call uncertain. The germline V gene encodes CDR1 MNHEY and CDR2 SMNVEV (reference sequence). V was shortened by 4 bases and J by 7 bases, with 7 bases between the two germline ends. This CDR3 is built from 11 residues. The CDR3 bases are TGTGCCAGCAGTTCTCCGCGTGGCTACACCTTC. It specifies CASSSPRGYTF.

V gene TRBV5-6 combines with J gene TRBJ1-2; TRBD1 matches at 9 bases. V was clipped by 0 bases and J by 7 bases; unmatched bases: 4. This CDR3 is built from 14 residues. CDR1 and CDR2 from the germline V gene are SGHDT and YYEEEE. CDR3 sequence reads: CASSLERTGVGYTF. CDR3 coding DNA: TGTGCCAGCAGCTTGGAAAGGACAGGGGTTGGCTACACCTTC. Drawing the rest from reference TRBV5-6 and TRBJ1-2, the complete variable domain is DAGVTQSPTHLIKTRGQQVTLRCSPKSGHDTVSWYQQALGQGPQFIFQYYEEEERQRGNFPDRFSGHQFPNYSSELNVNALLLGDSALYLCASSLERTGVGYTFGSGTRLTVV.

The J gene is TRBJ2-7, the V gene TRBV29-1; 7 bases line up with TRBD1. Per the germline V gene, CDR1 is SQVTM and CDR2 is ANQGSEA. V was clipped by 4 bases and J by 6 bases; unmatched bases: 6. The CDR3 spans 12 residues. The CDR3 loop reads CSVGPRGREQYF. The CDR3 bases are TGCAGCGTTGGGCCGAGGGGGCGCGAGCAGTACTTC.

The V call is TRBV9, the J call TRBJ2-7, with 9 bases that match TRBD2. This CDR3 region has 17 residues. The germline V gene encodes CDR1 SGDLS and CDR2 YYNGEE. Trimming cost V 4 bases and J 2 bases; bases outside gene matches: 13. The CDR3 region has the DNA TGTGCCAGCAGCCCACCCCTAGGGACTAGCAGAACCTACGAGCAGTACTTC. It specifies CASSPPLGTSRTYEQYF.

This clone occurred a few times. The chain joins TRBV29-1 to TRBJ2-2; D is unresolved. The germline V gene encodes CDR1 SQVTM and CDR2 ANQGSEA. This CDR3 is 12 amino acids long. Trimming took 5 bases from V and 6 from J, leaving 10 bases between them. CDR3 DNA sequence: TGCAGCGTTCGACCGCTGTCCGGGGAGCTGTTTTTT. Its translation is CSVRPLSGELFF.

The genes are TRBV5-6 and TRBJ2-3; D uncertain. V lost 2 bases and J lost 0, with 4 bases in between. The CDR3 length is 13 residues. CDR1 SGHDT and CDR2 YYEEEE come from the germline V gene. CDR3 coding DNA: TGTGCCAGCAGCTTTGATAGCACAGATACGCAGTATTTT. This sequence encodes CASSFDSTDTQYF.

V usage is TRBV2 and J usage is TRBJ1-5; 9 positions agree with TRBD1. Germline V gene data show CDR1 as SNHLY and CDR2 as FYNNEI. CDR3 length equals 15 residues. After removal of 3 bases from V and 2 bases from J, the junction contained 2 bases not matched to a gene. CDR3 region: CASSETGGGNQPQHF. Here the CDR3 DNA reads TGTGCCAGCAGTGAGACAGGGGGAGGCAATCAGCCCCAGCATTTT.

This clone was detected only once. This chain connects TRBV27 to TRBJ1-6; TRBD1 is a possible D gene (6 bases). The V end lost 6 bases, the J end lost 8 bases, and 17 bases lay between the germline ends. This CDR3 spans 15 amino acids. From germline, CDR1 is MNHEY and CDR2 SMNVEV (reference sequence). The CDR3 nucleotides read TGTGCCAGCAGCCCTTCCGGGACACTTTATTCACCCCTCCACTTT. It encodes CASSPSGTLYSPLHF.

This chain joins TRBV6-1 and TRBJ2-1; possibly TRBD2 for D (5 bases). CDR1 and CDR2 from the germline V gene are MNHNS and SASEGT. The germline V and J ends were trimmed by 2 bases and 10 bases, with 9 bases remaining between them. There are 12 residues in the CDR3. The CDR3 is CASSELAQEQFF. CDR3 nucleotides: TGTGCCAGCAGTGAACTAGCACAGGAGCAGTTCTTC.

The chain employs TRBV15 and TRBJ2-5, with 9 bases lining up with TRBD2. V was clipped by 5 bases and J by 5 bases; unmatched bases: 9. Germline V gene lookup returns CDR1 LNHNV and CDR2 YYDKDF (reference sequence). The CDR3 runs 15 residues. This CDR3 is CATSGRGGLNETQYF. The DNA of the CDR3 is TGTGCCACCAGCGGGCGGGGGGGCCTCAACGAGACCCAGTACTTC.

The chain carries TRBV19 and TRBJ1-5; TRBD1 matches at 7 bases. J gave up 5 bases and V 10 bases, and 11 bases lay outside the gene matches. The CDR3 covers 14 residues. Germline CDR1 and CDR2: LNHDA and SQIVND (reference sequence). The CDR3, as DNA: TGTGCCACCCGAGCCGGGGACAGTGATCAGCCCCAGCATTTT. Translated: CATRAGDSDQPQHF.